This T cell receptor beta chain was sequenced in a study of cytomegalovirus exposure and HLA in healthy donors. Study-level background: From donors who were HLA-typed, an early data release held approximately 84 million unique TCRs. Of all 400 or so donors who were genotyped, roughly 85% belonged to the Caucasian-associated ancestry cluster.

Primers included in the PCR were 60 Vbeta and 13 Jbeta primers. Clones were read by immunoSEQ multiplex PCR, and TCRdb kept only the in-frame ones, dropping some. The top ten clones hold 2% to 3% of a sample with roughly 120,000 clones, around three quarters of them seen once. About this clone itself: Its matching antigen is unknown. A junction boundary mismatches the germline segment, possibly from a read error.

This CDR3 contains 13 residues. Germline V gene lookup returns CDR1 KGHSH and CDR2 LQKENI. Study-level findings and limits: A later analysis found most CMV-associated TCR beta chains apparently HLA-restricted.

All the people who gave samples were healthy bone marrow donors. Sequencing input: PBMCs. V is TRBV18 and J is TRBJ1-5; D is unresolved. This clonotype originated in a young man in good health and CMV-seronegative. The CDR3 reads CASSPGSNQPQNF. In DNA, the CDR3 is TGTGCCAGCTCACCGGGTAGCAATCAGCCCCAGAATTTT. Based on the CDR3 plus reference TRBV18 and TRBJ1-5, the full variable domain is NAGVMQNPRHLVRRRGQEARLRCSPMKGHSHVYWYRQLPEEGLKFMVYLQKENIIDESGMPKERFSAEFPKEGPSILRIQQVVRGDSAAYFCASSPGSNQPQNFGDGTRLSIL.